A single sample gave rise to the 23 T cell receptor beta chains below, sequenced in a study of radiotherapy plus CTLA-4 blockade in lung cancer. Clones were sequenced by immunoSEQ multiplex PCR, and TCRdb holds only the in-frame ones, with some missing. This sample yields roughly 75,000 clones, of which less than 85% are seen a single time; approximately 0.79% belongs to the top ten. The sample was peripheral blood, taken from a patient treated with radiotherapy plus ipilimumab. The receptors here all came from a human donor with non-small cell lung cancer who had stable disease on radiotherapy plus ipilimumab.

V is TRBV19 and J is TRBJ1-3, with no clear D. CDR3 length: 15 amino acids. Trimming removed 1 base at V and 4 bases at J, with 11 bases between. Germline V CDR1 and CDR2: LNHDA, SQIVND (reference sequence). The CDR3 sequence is CASSIGNNGGNTIYF. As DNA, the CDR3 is TGTGCCAGTAGTATAGGCAACAACGGGGGAAACACCATATATTTT.

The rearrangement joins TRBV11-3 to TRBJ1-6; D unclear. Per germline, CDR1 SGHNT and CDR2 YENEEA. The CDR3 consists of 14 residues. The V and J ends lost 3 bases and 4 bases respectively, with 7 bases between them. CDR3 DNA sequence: TGTGCCAGCAGCTTGGGCAGATATAATTCACCCCTCCACTTT. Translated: CASSLGRYNSPLHF. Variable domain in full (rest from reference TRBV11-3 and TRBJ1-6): EAGVVQSPRYKIIEKKQPVAFWCNPISGHNTLYWYLQNLGQGPELLIRYENEEAVDDSQLPKDRFSAERLKGVDSTLKIQPAELGDSAVYLCASSLGRYNSPLHFGNGTRLTVT.

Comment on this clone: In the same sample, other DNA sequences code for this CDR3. The CDR3 bases are TGTGCCAGCAGTTCCAACTATGGCTACACCTTC. Protein product: CASSSNYGYTF. The J gene is TRBJ1-2, the V gene TRBV28; D gene ambiguous. The CDR3 is 11 amino acids. Germline loops: CDR1 MDHEN, CDR2 SYDVKM. The germline V and J ends were trimmed by 4 bases and 2 bases, with 2 bases remaining between them.

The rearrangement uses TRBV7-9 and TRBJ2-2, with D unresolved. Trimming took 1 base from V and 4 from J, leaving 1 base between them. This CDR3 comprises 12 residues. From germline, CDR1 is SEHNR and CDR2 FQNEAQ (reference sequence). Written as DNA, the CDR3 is TGTGCCAGCAGCTTAGTCACCGGGGAGCTGTTTTTT. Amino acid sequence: CASSLVTGELFF. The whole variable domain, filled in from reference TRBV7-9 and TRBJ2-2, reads DTGVSQNPRHKITKRGQNVTFRCDPISEHNRLYWYRQTLGQGPEFLTYFQNEAQLEKSRLLSDRFSAERPKGSFSTLEIQRTEQGDSAMYLCASSLVTGELFFGEGSRLTVL.

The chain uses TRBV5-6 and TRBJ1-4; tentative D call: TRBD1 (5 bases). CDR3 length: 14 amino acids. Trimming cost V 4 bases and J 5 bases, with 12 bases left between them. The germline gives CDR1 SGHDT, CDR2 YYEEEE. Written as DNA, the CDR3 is TGTGCCAGCAGCAGGGACCGAACGAATGAAAAACTGTTTTTT. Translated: CASSRDRTNEKLFF. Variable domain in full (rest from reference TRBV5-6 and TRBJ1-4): DAGVTQSPTHLIKTRGQQVTLRCSPKSGHDTVSWYQQALGQGPQFIFQYYEEEERQRGNFPDRFSGHQFPNYSSELNVNALLLGDSALYLCASSRDRTNEKLFFGSGTQLSVL.

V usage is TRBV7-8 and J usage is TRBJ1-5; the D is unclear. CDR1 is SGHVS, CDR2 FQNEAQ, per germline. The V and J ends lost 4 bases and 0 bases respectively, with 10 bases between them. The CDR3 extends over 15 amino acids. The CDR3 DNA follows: TGTGCCAGCAGCTCCCTAGATGCTAGCAATCAGCCCCAGCATTTT. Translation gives CASSSLDASNQPQHF.

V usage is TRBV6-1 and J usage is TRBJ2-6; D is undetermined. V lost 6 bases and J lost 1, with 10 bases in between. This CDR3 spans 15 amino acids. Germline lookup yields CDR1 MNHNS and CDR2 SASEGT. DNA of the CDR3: TGTGCCAGCAGGGTCCATGGATCTGGGGCCAACGTCCTGACTTTC. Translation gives CASRVHGSGANVLTF.

The CDR3 protein is CASSRVTGSTQYF. CDR3 bases: TGTGCCAGCAGTCGGGTGACAGGAAGTACGCAGTATTTT. The chain carries TRBV28 and TRBJ2-3; the D gene is possibly TRBD1 (6 bases). V gave up 5 bases and J gave up 8 bases, with 14 bases separating them. The CDR3 consists of 13 residues. The V gene's germline CDR1 is MDHEN and CDR2 SYDVKM.

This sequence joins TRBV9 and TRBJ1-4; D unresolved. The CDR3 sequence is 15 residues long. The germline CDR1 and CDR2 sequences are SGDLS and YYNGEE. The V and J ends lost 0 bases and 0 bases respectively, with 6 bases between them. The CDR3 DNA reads TGTGCCAGCAGCGTAGGAGGTACAACTAATGAAAAACTGTTTTTT. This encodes CASSVGGTTNEKLFF.

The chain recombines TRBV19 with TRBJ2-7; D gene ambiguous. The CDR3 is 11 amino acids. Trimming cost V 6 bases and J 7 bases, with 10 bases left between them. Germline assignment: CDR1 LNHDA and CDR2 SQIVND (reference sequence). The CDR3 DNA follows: TGTGCCAGTAGCTATCAAAGGGAGCAGTACTTC. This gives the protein CASSYQREQYF.

CDR3 residues: CSVRTGGGLSGNTIYF. The CDR3 bases are TGCAGCGTACGGACAGGGGGCGGATTATCTGGAAACACCATATATTTT. V gene TRBV29-1 combines with J gene TRBJ1-3; 11 bases fit TRBD1. CDR3 size: 16 residues. Per the germline V gene, CDR1 is SQVTM and CDR2 is ANQGSEA. After removal of 6 bases from V and 1 base from J, the junction contained 8 bases not matched to a gene.

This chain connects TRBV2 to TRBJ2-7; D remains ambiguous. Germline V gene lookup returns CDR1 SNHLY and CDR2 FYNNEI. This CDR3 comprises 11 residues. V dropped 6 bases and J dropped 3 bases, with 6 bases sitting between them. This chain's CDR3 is CASSQSYEQYF. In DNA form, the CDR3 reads TGTGCCAGCAGCCAAAGCTACGAGCAGTACTTC.

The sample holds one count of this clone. The CDR3 protein is CASSDNGGGRQAFF. The CDR3 DNA is TGTGCCAGCAGTGACAACGGGGGGGGCAGACAAGCTTTCTTT. The rearrangement links TRBV6-4 to TRBJ1-1, with D tentatively TRBD1 (6 bases). CDR3 length: 14 amino acids. Germline CDR1 and CDR2: MRHNA and SNTAGT. V was pared by 2 bases and J by 9 bases, with 16 bases between.

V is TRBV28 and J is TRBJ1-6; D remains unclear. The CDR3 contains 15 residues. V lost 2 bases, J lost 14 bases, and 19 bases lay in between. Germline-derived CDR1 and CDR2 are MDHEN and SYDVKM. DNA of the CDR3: TGTGCCAGCAGTTTAAAGAACGACTGGGCTGGATCCCTCCACTTT. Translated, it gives CASSLKNDWAGSLHF.

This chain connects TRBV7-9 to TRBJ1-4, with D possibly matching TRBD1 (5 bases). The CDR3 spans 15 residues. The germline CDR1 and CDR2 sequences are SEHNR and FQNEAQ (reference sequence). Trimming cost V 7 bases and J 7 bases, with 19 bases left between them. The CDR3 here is CASTQTTGVSEKLFF. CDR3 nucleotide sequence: TGTGCCAGCACCCAAACCACAGGTGTTAGTGAAAAACTGTTTTTT.

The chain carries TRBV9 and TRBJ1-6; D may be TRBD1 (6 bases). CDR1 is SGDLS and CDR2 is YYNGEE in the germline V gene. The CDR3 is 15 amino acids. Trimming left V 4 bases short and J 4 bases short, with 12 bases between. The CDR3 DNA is TGTGCCAGCAGCACCCAGACAGGATATAATTCACCCCTCCACTTT. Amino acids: CASSTQTGYNSPLHF. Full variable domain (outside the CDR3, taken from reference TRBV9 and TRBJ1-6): DSGVTQTPKHLITATGQRVTLRCSPRSGDLSVYWYQQSLDQGLQFLIQYYNGEERAKGNILERFSAQQFPDLHSELNLSSLELGDSALYFCASSTQTGYNSPLHFGNGTRLTVT.

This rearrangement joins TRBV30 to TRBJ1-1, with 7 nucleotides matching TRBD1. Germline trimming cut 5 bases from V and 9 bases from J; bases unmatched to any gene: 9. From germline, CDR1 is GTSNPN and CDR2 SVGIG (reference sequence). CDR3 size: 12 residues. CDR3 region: CAWEMGTVQAFF. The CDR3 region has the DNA TGTGCCTGGGAGATGGGGACAGTACAAGCTTTCTTT.

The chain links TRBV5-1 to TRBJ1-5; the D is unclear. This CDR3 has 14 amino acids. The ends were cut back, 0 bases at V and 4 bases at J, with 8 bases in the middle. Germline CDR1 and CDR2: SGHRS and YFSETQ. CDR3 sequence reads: CASSLGAENQPQHF. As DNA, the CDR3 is TGCGCCAGCAGCTTGGGGGCAGAGAATCAGCCCCAGCATTTT.

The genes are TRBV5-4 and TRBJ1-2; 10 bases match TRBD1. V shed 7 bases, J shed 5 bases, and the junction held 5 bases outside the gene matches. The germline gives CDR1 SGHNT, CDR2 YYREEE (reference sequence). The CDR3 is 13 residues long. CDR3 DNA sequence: TGTGCCAGCCGAAGACAGGGGGCGTATGGCTACACCTTC. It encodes CASRRQGAYGYTF.

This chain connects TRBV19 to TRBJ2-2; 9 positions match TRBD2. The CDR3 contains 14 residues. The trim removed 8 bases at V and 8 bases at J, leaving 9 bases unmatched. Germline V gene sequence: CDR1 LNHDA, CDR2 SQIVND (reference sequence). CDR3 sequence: CASVAGGPYGELFF. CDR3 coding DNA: TGTGCCAGTGTGGCGGGAGGGCCGTATGGGGAGCTGTTTTTT.

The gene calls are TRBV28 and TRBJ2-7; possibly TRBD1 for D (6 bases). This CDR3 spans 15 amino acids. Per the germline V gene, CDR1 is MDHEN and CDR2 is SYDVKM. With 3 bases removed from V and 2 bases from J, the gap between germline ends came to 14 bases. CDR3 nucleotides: TGTGCCAGCAGTTTCAGACAGGAGCCTCCCTACGAGCAGTACTTC. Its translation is CASSFRQEPPYEQYF.

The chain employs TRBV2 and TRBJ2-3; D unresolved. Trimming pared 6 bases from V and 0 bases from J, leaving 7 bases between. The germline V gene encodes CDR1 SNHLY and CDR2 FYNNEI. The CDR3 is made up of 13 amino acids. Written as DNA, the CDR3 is TGTGCCAGCAGCGCCGTTAGCACAGATACGCAGTATTTT. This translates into CASSAVSTDTQYF.

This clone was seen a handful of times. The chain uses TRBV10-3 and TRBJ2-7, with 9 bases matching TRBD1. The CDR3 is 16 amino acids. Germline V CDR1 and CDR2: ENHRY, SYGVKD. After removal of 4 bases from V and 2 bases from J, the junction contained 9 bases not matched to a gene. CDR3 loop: CAISGWRQGGTYEQYF. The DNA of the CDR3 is TGTGCCATCAGTGGCTGGAGACAGGGGGGAACCTACGAGCAGTACTTC.